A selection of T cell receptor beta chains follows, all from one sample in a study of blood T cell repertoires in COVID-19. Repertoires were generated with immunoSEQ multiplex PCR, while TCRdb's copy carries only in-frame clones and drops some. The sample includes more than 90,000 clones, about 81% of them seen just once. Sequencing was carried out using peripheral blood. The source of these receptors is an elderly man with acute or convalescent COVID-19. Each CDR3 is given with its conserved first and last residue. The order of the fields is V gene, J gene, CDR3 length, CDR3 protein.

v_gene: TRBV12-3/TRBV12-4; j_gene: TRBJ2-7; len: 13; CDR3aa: CASSIRQGIEQYF
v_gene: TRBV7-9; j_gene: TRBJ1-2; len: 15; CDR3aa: CASSLRGDRGYGYTF
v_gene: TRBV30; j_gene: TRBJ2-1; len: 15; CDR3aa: CAWSAGGSSYNEQFF
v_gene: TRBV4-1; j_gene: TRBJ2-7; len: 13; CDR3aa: CASSQDMLGEQYF
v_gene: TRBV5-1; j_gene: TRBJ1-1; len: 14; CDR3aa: CASSLVQVNTEAFF
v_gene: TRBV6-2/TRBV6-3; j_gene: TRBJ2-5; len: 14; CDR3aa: CASSLSGGALTQYF
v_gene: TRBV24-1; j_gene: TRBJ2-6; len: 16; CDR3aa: CATSDSYSSGANVLTF
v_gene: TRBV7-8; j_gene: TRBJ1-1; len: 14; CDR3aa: CASSPSGVTYEAFF
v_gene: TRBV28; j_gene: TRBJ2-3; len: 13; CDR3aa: CASSFQGTDTQYF
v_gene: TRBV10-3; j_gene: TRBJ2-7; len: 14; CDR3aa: CAISGGQGSYEQYF
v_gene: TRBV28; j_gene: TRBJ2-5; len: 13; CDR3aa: CASSRQLQETQYF
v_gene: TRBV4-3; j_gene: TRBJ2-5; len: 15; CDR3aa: CASSQDVAGGETQYF
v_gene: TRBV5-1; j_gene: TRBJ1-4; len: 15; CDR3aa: CASSGGASLNEKLFF
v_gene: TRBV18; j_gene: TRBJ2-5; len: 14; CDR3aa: CASSRDRGSETQYF
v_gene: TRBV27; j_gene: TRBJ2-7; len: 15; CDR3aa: CASSPEAVPNVEQYF
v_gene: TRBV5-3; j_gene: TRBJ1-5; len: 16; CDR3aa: CARSERTPDSNQPQHF
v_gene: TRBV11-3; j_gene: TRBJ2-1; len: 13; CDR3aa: CASSETAYNEQFF
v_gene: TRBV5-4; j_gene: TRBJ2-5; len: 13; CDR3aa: CASSFSGEETQYF
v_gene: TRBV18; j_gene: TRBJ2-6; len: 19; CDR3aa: CASSKVGLAGGLGANVLTF
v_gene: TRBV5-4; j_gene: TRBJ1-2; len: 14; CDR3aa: CASSLGQEENGYTF
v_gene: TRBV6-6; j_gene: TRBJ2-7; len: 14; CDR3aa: CASSYWTGLYEQYF
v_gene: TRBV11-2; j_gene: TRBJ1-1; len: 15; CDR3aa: CASSSTTGVPTEAFF
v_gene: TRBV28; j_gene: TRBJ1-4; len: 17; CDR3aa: CASIPSQGRGDREKLFF
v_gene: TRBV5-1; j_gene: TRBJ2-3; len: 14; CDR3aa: CASSDIRSTDTQYF
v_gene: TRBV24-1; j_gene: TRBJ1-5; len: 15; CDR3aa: CATSEPRASNQPQHF
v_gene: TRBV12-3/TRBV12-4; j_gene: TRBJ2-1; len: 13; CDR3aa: CASRRGGMNEQFF
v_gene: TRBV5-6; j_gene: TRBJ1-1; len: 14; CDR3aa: CASSFLGTGTEAFF
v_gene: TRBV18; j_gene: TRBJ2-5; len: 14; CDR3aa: CASSRGTLKETQYF
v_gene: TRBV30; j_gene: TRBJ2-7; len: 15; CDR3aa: CAWSVGLPIIYEQYF